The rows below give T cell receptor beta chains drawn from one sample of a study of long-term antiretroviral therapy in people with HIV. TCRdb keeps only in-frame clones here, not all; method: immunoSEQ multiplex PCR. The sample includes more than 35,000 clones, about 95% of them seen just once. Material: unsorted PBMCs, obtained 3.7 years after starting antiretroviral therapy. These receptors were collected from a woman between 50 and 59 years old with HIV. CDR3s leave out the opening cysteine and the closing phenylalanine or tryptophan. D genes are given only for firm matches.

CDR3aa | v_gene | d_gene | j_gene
ASSLAKDRVRDGYT | TRBV5-4 | TRBD1 | TRBJ1-2
ASSEIQGYGYT | TRBV6-1 | NA | TRBJ1-2
AGRGGTGVTYEQY | TRBV2 | TRBD1 | TRBJ2-7
ASSDRTAYGYT | TRBV2 | NA | TRBJ1-2
ASSLWDSVPYEQY | TRBV11-2 | TRBD1 | TRBJ2-7
AWSVPGGGNTIY | TRBV30 | NA | TRBJ1-3
ASSQGTASTDTQY | TRBV4-2 | NA | TRBJ2-3
ATAGDPNSPLH | TRBV6-5 | NA | TRBJ1-6
ASTSQGGDGYGYT | TRBV11-2 | NA | TRBJ1-2
ASSLRDSVRRGANVLT | TRBV7-9 | TRBD1 | TRBJ2-6
ASSSGFGEKLF | TRBV7-2 | NA | TRBJ1-4
ASSTRQGTSGDEQY | TRBV13 | TRBD2 | TRBJ2-7
ASRFDRNEAF | TRBV5-1 | NA | TRBJ1-1
ASSIPFSSGNTIY | TRBV19 | NA | TRBJ1-3
ASSFGSGGAPEQF | TRBV5-1 | TRBD2 | TRBJ2-1
ASSPASDESQETQY | TRBV5-1 | NA | TRBJ2-5
ATENRNRDEQF | TRBV19 | NA | TRBJ2-1
ASSRGVSGVIQY | TRBV2 | TRBD2 | TRBJ2-4
ASSQDRMWNSPLH | TRBV4-3 | NA | TRBJ1-6
ASSQTRGRQGRGPLGNEQF | TRBV14 | NA | TRBJ2-1
ASSQEAGGLSTDTQY | TRBV4-2 | TRBD2 | TRBJ2-3
ASSTRAPEAF | TRBV11-2 | NA | TRBJ1-1
ASSLFGGQARGEQF | TRBV5-1 | NA | TRBJ2-1
AWSVQSNQPQH | TRBV30 | NA | TRBJ1-5
ASSERATYEQY | TRBV7-3 | NA | TRBJ2-7
ASSPQGYEQY | TRBV19 | NA | TRBJ2-7
ASSLVGGAAEAF | TRBV5-4 | TRBD1 | TRBJ1-1
ASTYVRGNYEQY | TRBV6-6 | NA | TRBJ2-7
ASSFRLAGGGDTDTQY | TRBV7-6 | TRBD2 | TRBJ2-3
AWSVGALNSPLH | TRBV30 | NA | TRBJ1-6
ASSLGDSPLH | TRBV7-9 | NA | TRBJ1-6
ASSLELAPYNEQF | TRBV11-2 | NA | TRBJ2-1
ASSLGALYEQY | TRBV5-4 | NA | TRBJ2-7
ASSSSTGKGGTEAF | TRBV7-8 | NA | TRBJ1-1
ASSQGQYNSPLH | TRBV13 | TRBD1 | TRBJ1-6
SVAPISPNDEQY | TRBV29-1 | NA | TRBJ2-7
AWSLIVEETQY | TRBV30 | NA | TRBJ2-5
ASGSSRQPQH | TRBV12-5 | NA | TRBJ1-5
ASSPGTGEIGNTIY | TRBV11-3 | TRBD1 | TRBJ1-3
ASSLDPGLADYNEQF | TRBV5-1 | TRBD2 | TRBJ2-1
ATRGSNTGELF | TRBV6-5 | TRBD2 | TRBJ2-2
SVDRTNTGELF | TRBV29-1 | NA | TRBJ2-2